This passage covers 2 T cell receptor beta chains from one sample sequenced in a study of blood T cell repertoires in COVID-19. Clones were read by immunoSEQ multiplex PCR, and TCRdb kept only the in-frame ones, dropping some. The repertoire has hundreds of thousands of clones, approximately 84% of them found once; the top ten carry under 2%. Sequenced: peripheral blood. The receptors were gathered from a woman older than 75 with acute or convalescent COVID-19.

This clone was seen a handful of times. The rearrangement links TRBV7-2 to TRBJ2-1; TRBD2 agrees at 11 bases. CDR1 and CDR2 from the germline V gene are SGHTA and FQGNSA. Germline trimming cut 5 bases from V and 5 bases from J; bases unmatched to any gene: 8. The CDR3 contains 16 residues. The CDR3 region is CASSPPGLAVNNEQFF. For the CDR3, the DNA is TGTGCCAGCAGCCCCCCGGGACTAGCGGTGAACAATGAGCAGTTCTTC.

The rearrangement uses TRBV4-2 and TRBJ1-6; D remains ambiguous. V lost 4 bases and J lost 3, with 7 bases in between. The CDR3 has 14 amino acids. Germline assignment: CDR1 LGHNA and CDR2 YNFKEQ. CDR3 in DNA: TGTGCCAGCAGCCTAAACAACTATAATTCACCCCTCCACTTT. Amino acid sequence: CASSLNNYNSPLHF.